The TCR beta chain described here comes from a study of cytomegalovirus exposure and HLA in healthy donors (dated by TCRdb to 2015 to 2018). For the study in its entirety: An earlier analysis of some 550 of the donors reported approximately 290 Gb of sequence data and more than 90 million unique TCR beta sequences from 150 million to 200 million T cells. Approximately 310 gigabases of sequencing data and around 80 million unique TCR sequences made up an early release that covered over 550 HLA-typed donors. Of the 398 genotyped donors, 75% to 85% were placed in the genetic ancestry cluster associated with self-reported Caucasian donors. The study aimed to test whether signatures of past pathogen exposure could be identified by cataloging public T cell receptors. Using immunosequencing, the study profiled T cell repertoires from fewer than 850 subjects and related those repertoires to cytomegalovirus serostatus. Besides the first cohort of more than 650 subjects, a separate validation cohort made up of some 110 different subjects was used. High-throughput TCR immunosequencing, statistical association of individual TCRs with disease status, and machine learning were combined to predict cytomegalovirus infection status. A later analysis re-examined previously published TCR beta repertoires from 500 to 700 donors and added high-resolution HLA genotyping to investigate patterns of TCR occurrence. In the later analysis, no new phenotypic data were used to find candidate immune exposures; instead, reliance was placed on TCR beta sequences and their occurrence across donors. An earlier analysis of some 500 of the donors used high-throughput TCR beta sequencing to judge whether each TCR beta V gene segment behaved as functional or pseudogenic. Donor age, sex, ethnicity and CMV serostatus were compiled together with the repertoire data. In a later genetic analysis, genome-wide SNP genotypes for about three fifths of the roughly 670 donors were used, and that subset was treated as a discovery cohort. Every discovery cohort repertoire had been produced on one sequencing platform. Both class I and class II loci were covered by HLA typing, at four-digit resolution. Typing coverage varied by locus: roughly 620-640 donors for A, B, C, DRB1 and DQB1; more than 500 for DQA1; over 600 for DPA1; fewer than 480 for DPB1. Roughly 5 DR-DQ haplotypes were handled as single units for association and clustering because linkage in the cohort was strong. Among roughly 370 genotyped donors of the cohort, an average of around 240,000 unique TCR beta nucleotide sequences were sequenced per donor, roughly 18% of them non-productive. What the work shows at the level of the full study, not this receptor alone: Broadly in line with IMGT annotations, most TCR beta V segments showed up in productive rearrangements about 90% or about 30% of the time in an earlier analysis of several hundred of the donors. The earlier analysis of some 540 of the donors excluded 15 to 20 rarely observed V segments, including chromosome 9 orphons, because counts were too low. In both the original and validation cohorts, the classifier was reported to diagnose cytomegalovirus status with high specificity and sensitivity. Presence/absence analyses assumed roughly uniform sequencing depth across donors, an assumption that may not hold. In a later analysis, TCR association rates were found to vary across HLA loci, with the most associated TCRs seen for DRB1 alleles and the fewest for HLA-C alleles. The 87-base-pair reads could not distinguish some IMGT-functional V segments, including TRBV6-2 and TRBV6-3, so those segments were excluded. In a later analysis, several top co-occurrence clusters were reported to appear linked to parvovirus B19, influenza, CMV and Epstein-Barr virus. A cluster of highly shared sequence variants was judged likely to be a technical artifact of the sequencing pipeline. In a later genetic analysis, a missense DCLRE1C variant was associated with V-gene and J-gene trimming of TCR beta chains, and the association was replicated in an independent cohort. The cohort was sequenced for TCR beta chains only, and without alpha or paired-chain data the features that could be detected were limited. Correlated functional status among segregating V segments might be attributable to linkage disequilibrium, but an unknown experimental factor could not be ruled out. When HLA alleles, especially DR and DQ, strongly co-occurred, TCR associations were difficult to assign to individual alleles. In vitro tests confirmed that a few of the cytomegalovirus-associated TCR beta chains recognize cytomegalovirus antigens. Because some donors lacked HLA typing at each locus, the association tests relied only on the typed subset. In a later analysis, most CMV-associated TCR beta chains were found to appear HLA-restricted, with HLA associations seemingly driven largely by CMV exposure. A later analysis associated some 17,000 TCR beta sequences with specific HLA alleles at a false discovery rate of 0.05. For the cohort, immune exposure information was limited to CMV serostatus. A later genetic analysis reported fewer N-insertions in productive TCRs among donors in an Asian-associated ancestry cluster than the roughly 700-donor mean. In the study, roughly 160 TCR beta chains were listed as associated with cytomegalovirus. A further reported finding was that TCR beta sequences accurately predicted the HLA-A and HLA-B alleles for most subjects in the first cohort. Most TCR sequences were seen in very few donors, while some public TCRs were found in many individuals. Compared with equally common non-associated chains, HLA-associated TCR beta chains in a later analysis were more clonally expanded and had lower generation probabilities. The authors suggested that the approach could potentially be generalized to other disease states and immunological phenotypes.

The cohort was made up of approximately 670 healthy bone marrow donors. At the time of sampling, every cohort member was nominally healthy, though immune exposures that went unrecorded were likely present. The donor tested CMV seropositive and was one of the 289 seropositive cohort members. A peripheral blood sample was collected from each donor, and TCR beta sequencing was performed on peripheral blood mononuclear cells. Genomic DNA was extracted from the blood cell samples with the Qiagen DNeasy Blood Extraction Kit. Libraries were prepared through the immunoSEQ multiplex PCR assay. For the multiplex PCR, a mixture combining 60 forward primers for TCR Vbeta segments and 13 reverse primers for TCR Jbeta segments was used. The CDR3 region of rearranged TCR beta genes was amplified from genomic DNA with a multiplex PCR assay. Amplified TCR beta libraries were sequenced as 87-base-pair reads on the Illumina HiSeq System. In the source study's methods: In a later analysis, tens of millions of unique TCR beta chains were counted across the 500 to 700 repertoires, and around 10 million of these chains were shared by at least two donors. Raw reads were error-corrected and collapsed into unique sequences by a nearest-neighbor algorithm in which closely related sequences were merged to remove PCR and sequencing errors. V, D and J gene segments were assigned by aligning CDR3 sequences to IMGT reference sequences. For a sequence to be retained, a match of at least six nucleotides was required to both a V gene segment and a J gene segment. Rearrangements were called productive when the CDR3 lacked stop codons and stayed in frame with V and J; all others were non-productive. Following IMGT convention, CDR3 was defined as the stretch from the second conserved V-encoded cysteine to the conserved J-encoded phenylalanine. Sequences without an unambiguous match to a single V gene segment were excluded from the earlier analysis of over 500 of the donors. An earlier analysis of 500 to 600 of the donors classified V segments as functional when productive rearrangements were above 56.7% and as segregating when the standard deviation between donors was above 5%. A statistical classification framework was built to diagnose cytomegalovirus status from the catalog of TCR beta chain sequences. In a later analysis, V and J genes were assigned by comparing TCR nucleotide sequences against IMGT/GENE-DB human TR gene sequences. In a later analysis, CDR3 sequences and most-parsimonious VDJ recombination scenarios were assigned using the TCRdist pipeline. A later analysis defined each TCR beta chain by its CDR3 amino acid sequence plus V-gene family, and excluded reads lacking a unique V-gene family. As a way to deal with suspected cross-contamination and a sequencing artifact, a later analysis dropped 640 or so nucleotide sequences that were highly shared and had low generation probability. For each public chain, a later analysis derived a clonal expansion index from normalized ranks of inferred template counts within each repertoire. In a later analysis, generation probabilities were computed with a VDJ recombination model fitted to out-of-frame rearrangements, and the resulting probabilities were checked against IGoR. In a later analysis, TCR-TCR, TCR-HLA and TCR-CMV co-occurrence was scored with hypergeometric tests, and a repertoire-size bias correction was applied to TCR pairs. In a later analysis, false discovery rates were estimated by permuting HLA or CMV assignments 20 times. In a later analysis, co-occurring TCRs were grouped using DBSCAN, and TCRdist sequence similarity was added for clustering within HLA-allele-positive subsets. For co-occurrence clustering, repertoires with fewer than 30,000 or more than 120,000 public chains were excluded, along with four or five repertoires with anomalous nucleotide sharing. This immuneACCESS table, as held by TCRdb, lists in-frame sequences with V and J called but not all clones. Of the missing ones, under half trace to an unresolved V gene in checked studies; the others have no known cause. V, J and clone size reflect that table, while D and trimming were determined from the DNA. The table for this sample records 55,000 or so clones. The ten largest make up more than 10% of the sample.

The trim is 5 bases for V and 4 bases for J, with a gap of 11 bases between the germline ends. The germline V gene yields SGHNT for CDR1 and YENEEA for CDR2. The CDR3 goes from the cysteine to the phenylalanine over 13 residues. Only the CDR3 DNA is retained, 39 bases long and in frame from the first base. This clone is medium-sized (0.01 to 0.1%) by its frequency; no count is available. This receptor's antigen is unknown. The TCR sequence derives from a woman in her twenties or thirties in good health and CMV-seropositive. Sequenced: PBMCs. The sequence links TRBV11-3 to TRBJ1-1; the D gene is perhaps TRBD1, on 5 matching bases. The nucleotide sequence reads TGTGCCAGCAGCGTTGGGGGGATCACTGAAGCTTTCTTT. This is translated as CASSVGGITEAFF.